This TCR beta chain was found in a study of blood T cell repertoires in COVID-19. For the study at large: Sites across the United States, Italy and Spain contributed samples from acute and convalescent COVID-19.

Per germline, CDR1 MNHEY and CDR2 SVGAGI. V lost 6 bases, J lost 5 bases, and 19 bases lay in between. The CDR3 is 15 amino acids. Per the authors' pipeline: Estimation of nucleated cell counts was performed using reference gene primer amplification. Data came from immunoSEQ multiplex PCR; TCRdb stores just in-frame clones and leaves some out. D and trimming come from the DNA, and the V and J calls and clone size come from that table. In the table there are some 220,000 clones, roughly 75% of which are singletons. V usage is TRBV6-5 and J usage is TRBJ1-1; a weak D match, TRBD1 (5 bases). This TCR derives from an older woman with acute or convalescent COVID-19. Sequencing input: peripheral blood. CDR3 residues: CASRDNQGLGTEAFF. CDR3 nucleotide sequence: TGTGCCAGCAGGGATAACCAGGGTCTGGGGACTGAAGCTTTCTTT.